This TCR beta chain came from a study of long-term antiretroviral therapy in people with HIV. The assay used was immunoSEQ (version v3.0), run at survey level. The protocol was immunoSEQ multiplex PCR, while the TCRdb copy is restricted to in-frame clones and leaves out a portion. The sample carries more than 30,000 clones, 75% to 85% recorded once. This clone was observed a handful of times. The antigen remains unidentified. Study outcomes and limitations: Controls had broader CDR3 length ranges than HIV repertoires did.

V shed 0 bases, J shed 0 bases, and the junction held 3 bases outside the gene matches. The CDR3 contains 16 residues. Germline values: CDR1 SGHTS, CDR2 YDEGEE. The sample here was unsorted PBMCs, taken 1.9 years after starting antiretroviral therapy. The chain combines TRBV5-8 with TRBJ1-5, with 7 bases matching TRBD1. The TCR comes from a man younger than 35 with HIV. CDR3 nucleotides: TGTGCCAGCAGCTTGGCTTGGGACAGTAGCAATCAGCCCCAGCATTTT. Translating gives CASSLAWDSSNQPQHF.